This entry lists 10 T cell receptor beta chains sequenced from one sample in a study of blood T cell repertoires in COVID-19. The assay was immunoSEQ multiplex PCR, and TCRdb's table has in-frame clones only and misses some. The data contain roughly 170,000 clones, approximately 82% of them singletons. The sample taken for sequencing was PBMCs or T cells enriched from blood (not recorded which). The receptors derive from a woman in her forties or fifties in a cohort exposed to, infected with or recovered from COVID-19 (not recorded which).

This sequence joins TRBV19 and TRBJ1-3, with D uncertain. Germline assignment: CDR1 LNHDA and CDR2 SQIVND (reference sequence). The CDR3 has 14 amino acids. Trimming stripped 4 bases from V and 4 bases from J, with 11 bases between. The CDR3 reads CASSKTQRGNTIYF. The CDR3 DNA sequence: TGTGCCAGTAGTAAGACTCAGCGCGGAAACACCATATATTTT. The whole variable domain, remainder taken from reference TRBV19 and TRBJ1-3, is DGGITQSPKYLFRKEGQNVTLSCEQNLNHDAMYWYRQDPGQGLRLIYYSQIVNDFQKGDIAEGYSVSREKKESFPLTVTSAQKNPTAFYLCASSKTQRGNTIYFGEGSWLTVV.

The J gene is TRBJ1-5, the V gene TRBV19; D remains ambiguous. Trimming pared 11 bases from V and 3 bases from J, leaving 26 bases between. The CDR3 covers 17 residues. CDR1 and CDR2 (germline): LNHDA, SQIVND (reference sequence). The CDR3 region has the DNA TGTGCCGTTGGCTACGGTCAAGGGAGGGCCTTCAATCAGCCCCAGCATTTT. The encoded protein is CAVGYGQGRAFNQPQHF.

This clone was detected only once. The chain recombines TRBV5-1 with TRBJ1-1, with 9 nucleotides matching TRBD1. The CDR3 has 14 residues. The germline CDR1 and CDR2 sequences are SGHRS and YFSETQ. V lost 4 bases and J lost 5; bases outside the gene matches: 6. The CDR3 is CASSPGQGRTEAFF. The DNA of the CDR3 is TGCGCCAGCAGCCCGGGACAGGGACGGACTGAAGCTTTCTTT.

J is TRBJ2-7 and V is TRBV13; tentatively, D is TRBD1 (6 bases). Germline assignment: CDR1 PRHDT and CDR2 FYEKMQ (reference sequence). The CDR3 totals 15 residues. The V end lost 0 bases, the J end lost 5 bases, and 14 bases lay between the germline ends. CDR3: CASSLGGMGADEQYF. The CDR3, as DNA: TGTGCCAGCAGCTTAGGAGGGATGGGGGCGGACGAGCAGTACTTC.

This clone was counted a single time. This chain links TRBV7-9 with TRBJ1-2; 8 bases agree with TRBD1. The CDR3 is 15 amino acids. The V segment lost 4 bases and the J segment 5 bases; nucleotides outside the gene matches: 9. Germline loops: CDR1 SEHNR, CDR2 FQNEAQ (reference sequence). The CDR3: CASSSWGQEVYGYTF. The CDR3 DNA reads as TGTGCCAGCAGCTCGTGGGGACAGGAAGTTTATGGCTACACCTTC. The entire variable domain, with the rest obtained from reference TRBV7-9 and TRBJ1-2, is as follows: DTGVSQNPRHKITKRGQNVTFRCDPISEHNRLYWYRQTLGQGPEFLTYFQNEAQLEKSRLLSDRFSAERPKGSFSTLEIQRTEQGDSAMYLCASSSWGQEVYGYTFGSGTRLTVV.

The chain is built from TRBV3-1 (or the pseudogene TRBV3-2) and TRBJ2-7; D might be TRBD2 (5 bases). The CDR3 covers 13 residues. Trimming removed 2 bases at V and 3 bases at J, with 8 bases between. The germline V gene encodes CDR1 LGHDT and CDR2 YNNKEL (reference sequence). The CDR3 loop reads CASSQMGVYEQYF. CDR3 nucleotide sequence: TGTGCCAGCAGCCAAATGGGAGTCTACGAGCAGTACTTC.

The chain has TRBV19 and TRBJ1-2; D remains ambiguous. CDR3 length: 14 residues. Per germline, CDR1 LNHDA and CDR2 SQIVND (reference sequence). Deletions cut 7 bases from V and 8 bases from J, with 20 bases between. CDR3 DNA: TGTGCCAGTACTGAAACCCAAGAGACGGAGGGCTACACCTTC. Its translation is CASTETQETEGYTF. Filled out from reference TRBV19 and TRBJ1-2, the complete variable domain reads DGGITQSPKYLFRKEGQNVTLSCEQNLNHDAMYWYRQDPGQGLRLIYYSQIVNDFQKGDIAEGYSVSREKKESFPLTVTSAQKNPTAFYLCASTETQETEGYTFGSGTRLTVV.

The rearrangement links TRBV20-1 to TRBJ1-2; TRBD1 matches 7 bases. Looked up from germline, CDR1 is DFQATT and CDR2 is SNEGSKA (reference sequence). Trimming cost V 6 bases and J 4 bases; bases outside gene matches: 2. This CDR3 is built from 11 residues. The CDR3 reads CSARDSYGYTF. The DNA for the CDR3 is TGCAGTGCCAGGGACAGCTATGGCTACACCTTC.

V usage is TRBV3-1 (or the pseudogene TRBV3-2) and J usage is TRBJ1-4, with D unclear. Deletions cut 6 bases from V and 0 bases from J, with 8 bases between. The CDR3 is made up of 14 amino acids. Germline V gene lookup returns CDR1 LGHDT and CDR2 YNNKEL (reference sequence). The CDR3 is CASRASATNEKLFF. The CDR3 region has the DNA TGTGCCAGCAGAGCCTCCGCAACTAATGAAAAACTGTTTTTT.

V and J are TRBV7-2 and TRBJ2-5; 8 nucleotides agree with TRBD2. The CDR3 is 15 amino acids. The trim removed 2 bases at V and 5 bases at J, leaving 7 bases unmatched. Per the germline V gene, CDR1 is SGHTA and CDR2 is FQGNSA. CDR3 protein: CASSLRRGGRETQYF. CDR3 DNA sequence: TGTGCCAGCAGCTTAAGACGGGGGGGCCGGGAGACCCAGTACTTC.